The T cell receptor beta chain under discussion was sequenced for a study of cytomegalovirus exposure and HLA in healthy donors. The PCR employed 60 Vbeta primers together with 13 Jbeta primers. Using immunoSEQ multiplex PCR, the repertoire was profiled, and TCRdb retains in-frame clones only, with some absent. Of 120,000 to 150,000 clones listed, 73% are singletons. In nominal health when sampled, donors likely had unrecorded immune exposures nonetheless. The CDR3 contains 13 residues. General study results and limits: Later analysis identified 15,000 to 20,000 TCR beta sequences associated with HLA alleles, using a false discovery rate threshold of 0.05. The authors later found HLA-associated TCR beta chains more clonally expanded than equally common others.

A note on this clone: Its antigen is unidentified.

This clonotype was sampled from a woman aged 35 to 49 in good health and CMV-seronegative. V gene TRBV1 combines with J gene TRBJ2-4; the DNA was not compared with TRBD2, the D call given in the table. TRBV1 is reported as a pseudogene. Sequencing used PBMCs. The CDR3 is CTIPRGNGDIQYF. The CDR3 DNA reads TGCACCATCCCGCGGGGGAACGGTGACATTCAGTACTTC.